This T cell receptor beta chain was identified in a study of T cells expressing NK-cell markers. Looking at the study overall: HCMV serostatus: seven of eight sequenced donors positive, one negative.

This CDR3 is built from 14 residues. The germline V gene has CDR1 DFQATT and CDR2 SNEGSKA (reference sequence). TCRdb reprocessed the 5' RACE reads, with one entry per CDR3 protein and no DNA. This sample's clone table lists almost 450,000 distinct CDR3 sequences. The specimen was blood T cells: a sorted CD56 or NKG2C T cell subset, CD4+ or CD8+ T cells, or bulk PBMC T cells (not recorded which). The TCR originated in a woman aged 18 to 69 in good health. The rearrangement uses TRBV20-1 and TRBJ2-7. The CDR3 region is CSANPTYSSYEQYF.